The 15 T cell receptor beta chains reported below all come from one sample, sequenced in a study of T cells expressing NK-cell markers (TCRdb year 2020). Libraries were built with 5' RACE. Sequenced on an Illumina HiSeq 2000. The reads underwent TCRdb reprocessing, giving one record for each CDR3 protein sequence and no DNA. The table for this sample shows about 150,000 distinct CDR3 sequences. The top ten clones comprise around 37% of the sample. The sample taken for sequencing was blood T cells: a sorted CD56 or NKG2C T cell subset, CD4+ or CD8+ T cells, or bulk PBMC T cells (not recorded which). All receptors come from a woman aged 45-59 years in good health. Donor details come from another sample of the same person, matched by shared clones.

The chain combines TRBV10-2 with TRBJ2-5. This CDR3 spans 12 amino acids. Germline loops: CDR1 WSHSY, CDR2 SAAADI. The CDR3 reads CASSHPQETQYF.

The genes are TRBV27 and TRBJ1-1. CDR3 length equals 14 residues. The germline V gene has CDR1 MNHEY and CDR2 SMNVEV (reference sequence). The chain's CDR3 is CASSYGRGLTEAFF.

This chain uses TRBV12-3 or TRBV12-4 with TRBJ2-3; TCRdb calls TRBD2, which cannot be checked without DNA. The CDR3 contains 16 residues. The CDR3 loop is CASSSPLTSDPDTQYF.

The chain recombines TRBV30 with TRBJ2-2; no DNA is available, so the TRBD1 call from TCRdb remains unchecked. CDR1 GTSNPN and CDR2 SVGIG come from the germline V gene (reference sequence). The CDR3 length is 15 residues. CDR3 residues: CAWSSLPTGTGELFF.

V is TRBV15 and J is TRBJ1-2; TCRdb's D gene call, TRBD1, goes unchecked for lack of DNA. This CDR3 region has 14 residues. Germline CDR1 is LNHNV and CDR2 is YYDKDF (reference sequence). This chain's CDR3 is CATSEDRENYGYTF.

V gene TRBV29-1 combines with J gene TRBJ2-3; TCRdb's D call, TRBD1, is unchecked because there is no DNA. CDR1 is SQVTM, CDR2 ANQGSEA, per germline. The CDR3 spans 11 residues. CDR3 protein: CTFGDGGTQYF.

V and J are TRBV2 and TRBJ2-5; the TRBD2 assignment by TCRdb is unverifiable without DNA. The CDR3 totals 13 residues. Germline V gene lookup returns CDR1 SNHLY and CDR2 FYNNEI. CDR3 loop: CASVGTLQETQYF.

The V gene is TRBV3-1, the J gene TRBJ1-5; as DNA is missing, the TRBD1 call by TCRdb cannot be tested. The CDR3 extends over 14 amino acids. CDR1 and CDR2 (germline): LGHDT, YNNKEL (reference sequence). Here the CDR3 reads CASSHSRANQPQHF.

The chain is built from TRBV9 and TRBJ2-3; the D call from TCRdb, TRBD2, cannot be confirmed without DNA. Germline loops: CDR1 SGDLS, CDR2 YYNGEE. CDR3 length equals 15 residues. The CDR3 loop reads CASSEDGSSTDTQYF.

The rearrangement joins TRBV5-5 to TRBJ2-2. This CDR3 is built from 16 residues. The V gene's germline CDR1 is SGHKS and CDR2 YYEKEE (reference sequence). CDR3 sequence reads: CASSLFKLRIAGELFF. Looking up the rest from reference TRBV5-5 and TRBJ2-2 gives the full variable domain: DAGVTQSPTHLIKTRGQQVTLRCSPISGHKSVSWYQQVLGQGPQFIFQYYEKEERGRGNFPDRFSARQFPNYSSELNVNALLLGDSALYLCASSLFKLRIAGELFFGEGSRLTVL.

This sequence joins TRBV7-6 and TRBJ2-3; the TCRdb D gene call, TRBD2, has no DNA to confirm it. Germline V gives CDR1 SGHVS, CDR2 FNYEAQ. The CDR3 is made up of 17 amino acids. The CDR3 protein is CASSSGRTSGNSDTQYF.

The genes are TRBV12-3 or TRBV12-4 and TRBJ1-1; TCRdb outputs TRBD1, but without DNA this stays unchecked. The CDR3 is made up of 14 amino acids. CDR3 protein: CASSFGQGFTEAFF.

This rearrangement joins TRBV29-1 to TRBJ2-2. The length of the CDR3 is 13 residues. Per the germline V gene, CDR1 is SQVTM and CDR2 is ANQGSEA. The chain's CDR3 is CSVARANTGELFF.

The chain carries TRBV2 and TRBJ2-3; lacking DNA, the TRBD2 call made by TCRdb goes unchecked. This CDR3 contains 15 residues. In germline, CDR1 is SNHLY, CDR2 FYNNEI. Here the CDR3 reads CASRDPGLMTDTQYF. The whole variable domain, remainder taken from reference TRBV2 and TRBJ2-3, is EPEVTQTPSHQVTQMGQEVILRCVPISNHLYFYWYRQILGQKVEFLVSFYNNEISEKSEIFDDQFSVERPDGSNFTLKIRSTKLEDSAMYFCASRDPGLMTDTQYFGPGTRLTVL.

Here the CDR3 reads CSASPGSGPSTDTQYF. The V call is TRBV20-1, the J call TRBJ2-3; as DNA is missing, the TRBD1 call by TCRdb cannot be tested. Germline V gene sequence: CDR1 DFQATT, CDR2 SNEGSKA (reference sequence). CDR3 length: 16 amino acids.